This passage covers 28 T cell receptor beta chains from one sample sequenced in a study of radiation and T cells in renal cell carcinoma. Method: immunoSEQ multiplex PCR; TCRdb's copy keeps in-frame clones and lacks some. Here the sample spans approximately 61,000 clones, 70% to 80% being singletons. The time point here: blood 2 weeks post-SBRT. The treatment is: 15 Gy SBRT to primary tumor, nephrectomy 4 weeks later. The material was blood, obtained from a patient whose treatment included radiotherapy and nephrectomy. These receptor sequences come from a man in his sixties with renal cell carcinoma.

This sequence joins TRBV4-1 and TRBJ2-2; tentatively, D is TRBD2 (6 bases). The ends were cut back, 1 base at V and 1 base at J, with 19 bases in the middle. Germline assignment: CDR1 MGHRA and CDR2 YSYEKL. The CDR3 is 19 amino acids. The CDR3 DNA reads TGCGCCAGCAGCCAAGGAGTGGGACGGATTAGCGGGAACACCGGGGAGCTGTTTTTT. Translated, it gives CASSQGVGRISGNTGELFF.

This chain connects TRBV7-2 to TRBJ2-1; no definite D call. Trimming shortened V by 3 bases and J by 3 bases, and 9 bases separated the two germline ends. Germline assignment: CDR1 SGHTA and CDR2 FQGNSA. The CDR3 totals 14 residues. The chain's CDR3 is CASSFSTNYNEQFF. The CDR3 coding sequence is TGTGCCAGCAGCTTTTCAACTAACTACAATGAGCAGTTCTTC.

The V call is TRBV18, the J call TRBJ1-5; D is uncertain. The CDR3 extends over 13 amino acids. From germline, CDR1 is KGHSH and CDR2 LQKENI. V was clipped by 1 base and J by 5 bases, with 6 bases between them. The CDR3 loop is CASSPRSDQPQHF. CDR3 bases: TGTGCCAGCTCACCACGGAGCGATCAGCCCCAGCATTTT.

The table lists this clone with a few counts. The chain has TRBV9 and TRBJ1-6; D call uncertain. The CDR3 has 15 residues. Germline lookup yields CDR1 SGDLS and CDR2 YYNGEE. The V gene lost 0 bases and the J gene lost 2 bases, with 6 bases spanning the gap. CDR3 in amino acids: CASSVGGTYNSPLHF. Written as DNA, the CDR3 is TGTGCCAGCAGCGTAGGGGGAACCTATAATTCACCCCTCCACTTT. Full variable domain (remainder filled in from reference TRBV9 and TRBJ1-6): DSGVTQTPKHLITATGQRVTLRCSPRSGDLSVYWYQQSLDQGLQFLIQYYNGEERAKGNILERFSAQQFPDLHSELNLSSLELGDSALYFCASSVGGTYNSPLHFGNGTRLTVT.

The gene calls are TRBV4-1 and TRBJ2-2; D unresolved. Trimming pared 0 bases from V and 5 bases from J, leaving 7 bases between. The germline V gene encodes CDR1 MGHRA and CDR2 YSYEKL. This CDR3 is built from 14 residues. The DNA for the CDR3 is TGCGCCAGCAGCCAAGAATCTGGGACCGGGGAGCTGTTTTTT. Translating it yields CASSQESGTGELFF.

The chain has TRBV6-5 and TRBJ2-1; D tentatively fits TRBD1 or TRBD2 (5 bases each). The V gene's germline CDR1 is MNHEY and CDR2 SVGAGI. There are 14 residues in the CDR3. The V gene lost 7 bases and the J gene lost 4 bases, with 14 bases spanning the gap. CDR3 DNA sequence: TGTGCCAGCAAGGGACGCAGGAAATACAATGAGCAGTTCTTC. This translates into CASKGRRKYNEQFF.

V gene TRBV25-1 combines with J gene TRBJ1-1, with 9 bases that match TRBD1. There are 15 residues in the CDR3. Germline assignment: CDR1 MGHDK and CDR2 SYGVNS. Losses at the gene ends were 2 bases for V and 5 bases for J; bases not matched to a gene: 6. In DNA, the CDR3 is TGTGCCAGCAGTGAAGGGGGGACAGGGTTAACTGAAGCTTTCTTT. Encoded protein: CASSEGGTGLTEAFF.

The chain employs TRBV11-2 and TRBJ1-2, with D hard to call. Germline lookup yields CDR1 SGHAT and CDR2 FQNNGV. The CDR3 consists of 14 residues. V was clipped by 1 base and J by 6 bases, with 12 bases between them. CDR3 in amino acids: CASSLVLGVNGYTF. The CDR3 nucleotides read TGTGCCAGCAGCTTAGTTCTGGGAGTGAATGGCTACACCTTC.

CDR3 in amino acids: CSVEASGANTGELFF. The CDR3 DNA is TGCAGCGTTGAAGCTAGCGGGGCAAACACCGGGGAGCTGTTTTTT. V is TRBV29-1 and J is TRBJ2-2; 9 positions agree with TRBD2. Germline CDR1 reads SQVTM; CDR2 reads ANQGSEA. The CDR3 is 15 amino acids. Losses at the gene ends were 1 base for V and 2 bases for J; bases not matched to a gene: 2.

The chain carries TRBV30 and TRBJ1-2, with unresolved D. Deletions cut 4 bases from V and 4 bases from J, with 7 bases between. The CDR3 contains 11 residues. Per germline, CDR1 GTSNPN and CDR2 SVGIG (reference sequence). The DNA for the CDR3 is TGTGCCTGGACGAGGATCTATGGCTACACCTTC. Translation gives CAWTRIYGYTF. The variable domain in full, with the rest retrieved from reference TRBV30 and TRBJ1-2, is SQTIHQWPATLVQPVGSPLSLECTVEGTSNPNLYWYRQAAGRGLQLLFYSVGIGQISSEVPQNLSASRPQDRQFILSSKKLLLSDSGFYLCAWTRIYGYTFGSGTRLTVV.

This chain's CDR3 is CASSLVGGTFYEQYF. The CDR3 region has the DNA TGTGCCAGCAGCTTAGTAGGGGGGACATTCTACGAGCAGTACTTC. This chain uses TRBV11-2 with TRBJ2-7; D is tentatively TRBD1 or TRBD2 (6 bases each). Germline lookup yields CDR1 SGHAT and CDR2 FQNNGV. There are 15 residues in the CDR3. V lost 1 base and J lost 3, with 13 bases in between.

CDR3 loop: CASSINRVSGTGELFF. CDR3 in DNA: TGTGCCAGCAGCATAAACAGGGTCTCGGGCACCGGGGAGCTGTTTTTT. The J gene is TRBJ2-2, the V gene TRBV7-8, with a weak D call TRBD1 (6 bases). The germline gives CDR1 SGHVS, CDR2 FQNEAQ. The CDR3 sequence is 16 residues long. Trimming left V 5 bases short and J 4 bases short, with 17 bases between.

The chain carries TRBV6-1 and TRBJ1-5, with no clear D. This CDR3 has 16 amino acids. Trimming pared 0 bases from V and 3 bases from J, leaving 12 bases between. In germline, CDR1 is MNHNS, CDR2 SASEGT. The CDR3 is CASSEALGPYNQPQHF. The CDR3 DNA is TGTGCCAGCAGTGAAGCGCTCGGACCGTACAATCAGCCCCAGCATTTT.

The chain joins TRBV10-3 to TRBJ1-1, with 9 nucleotides matching TRBD1. V was pared by 9 bases and J by 6 bases, with 8 bases of the junction left unmatched. The CDR3 is made up of 13 amino acids. Germline V gene lookup returns CDR1 ENHRY and CDR2 SYGVKD. The CDR3 nucleotides read TGTGCCATACAGGGACAGGGTCTCCCTGAAGCTTTCTTT. Amino acid sequence: CAIQGQGLPEAFF.

V usage is TRBV11-3 and J usage is TRBJ2-6; possibly TRBD1 or TRBD2 for D (6 bases each). CDR1 is SGHNT and CDR2 is YENEEA in the germline V gene. V gave up 4 bases and J gave up 2 bases, with 12 bases separating them. This CDR3 spans 16 amino acids. The CDR3 is CASSSGGGTGANVLTF. CDR3 DNA sequence: TGTGCCAGCAGCTCTGGGGGCGGGACTGGGGCCAACGTCCTGACTTTC. Looking up the rest from reference TRBV11-3 and TRBJ2-6 gives the full variable domain: EAGVVQSPRYKIIEKKQPVAFWCNPISGHNTLYWYLQNLGQGPELLIRYENEEAVDDSQLPKDRFSAERLKGVDSTLKIQPAELGDSAVYLCASSSGGGTGANVLTFGAGSRLTVL.

The chain links TRBV7-2 to TRBJ2-6, with 7 bases identical to TRBD2. CDR1 and CDR2 (germline): SGHTA, FQGNSA. Trimming at V came to 1 base and at J to 12 bases, leaving 6 bases not matched to a gene. This CDR3 has 14 residues. This chain's CDR3 is CASSLVGGEGVLTF. The CDR3 DNA reads as TGTGCCAGCAGCTTAGTCGGAGGGGAGGGCGTCCTGACTTTC.

This chain links TRBV9 with TRBJ1-2; D unclear. Germline V gene sequence: CDR1 SGDLS, CDR2 YYNGEE. The CDR3 spans 15 residues. Trimming took off 2 bases at V and 3 bases at J, with 14 bases between the two ends. DNA for the CDR3: TGTGCCAGCAGCGTCGGACGGAGAACACACTATGGCTACACCTTC. Encoded protein: CASSVGRRTHYGYTF.

This sequence joins TRBV5-4 and TRBJ1-2; D is ambiguous. CDR3 length: 15 residues. CDR1 is SGHNT and CDR2 is YYREEE in the germline V gene (reference sequence). V shed 0 bases and J shed 1 base, with 10 bases lying between them. The chain's CDR3 is CASSLGVGINYGYTF. In nucleotides, the CDR3 is TGTGCCAGCAGCTTGGGGGTAGGGATTAACTATGGCTACACCTTC.

The rearrangement uses TRBV5-5 and TRBJ2-5; 8 bases are a match to TRBD2. This CDR3 region has 14 residues. The trim removed 4 bases at V and 4 bases at J, leaving 6 bases unmatched. Germline V CDR1 and CDR2: SGHKS, YYEKEE (reference sequence). The CDR3 reads CASSQVAGLETQYF. The DNA for the CDR3 is TGTGCCAGCAGCCAAGTAGCGGGGTTAGAGACCCAGTACTTC.

The CDR3 is CASGQGNQPQHF. The CDR3 coding sequence is TGTGCCAGCGGACAGGGCAATCAGCCCCAGCATTTT. The V and J genes are TRBV7-9 and TRBJ1-5, with TRBD1 matching over 7 bases. CDR3 length equals 12 residues. Trimming removed 8 bases from V and 2 bases from J; junction bases left unmatched: 0. Germline lookup yields CDR1 SEHNR and CDR2 FQNEAQ (reference sequence).

The chain employs TRBV30 and TRBJ1-3; no reliable D call. V was trimmed by 0 bases and J by 3 bases, leaving 12 bases between them. In germline, CDR1 is GTSNPN, CDR2 SVGIG (reference sequence). The CDR3 has 15 amino acids. The CDR3 loop is CAWSVSAAVGNTIYF. CDR3 in DNA: TGTGCCTGGAGTGTGTCGGCGGCCGTTGGAAACACCATATATTTT.

This clone was counted only a few times. The CDR3: CASSPQGGGQETQYF. CDR3 bases: TGTGCCAGCAGCCCCCAAGGGGGCGGGCAAGAGACCCAGTACTTC. The chain uses TRBV7-2 and TRBJ2-5; TRBD1 matches at 7 bases. CDR1 and CDR2 (germline): SGHTA, FQGNSA. The CDR3 covers 15 residues. The J segment lost 2 bases and the V segment lost 5 bases, leaving 8 bases of the junction unmatched.

The chain is built from TRBV6-1 and TRBJ1-3; weak D call: TRBD1 (6 bases). The germline gives CDR1 MNHNS, CDR2 SASEGT. This CDR3 is 15 amino acids long. Trimming shortened V by 4 bases and J by 7 bases, and 17 bases separated the two germline ends. The CDR3 loop is CASSATRQARNTIYF. The CDR3 DNA reads as TGTGCCAGCAGTGCAACCAGACAGGCCCGGAACACCATATATTTT.

This clone was picked up many times. V is TRBV5-1 and J is TRBJ1-1, with D possibly being TRBD1 (5 bases). Germline V gene lookup returns CDR1 SGHRS and CDR2 YFSETQ. CDR3 size: 13 residues. V was trimmed by 4 bases and J by 2 bases, leaving 9 bases between them. The DNA for the CDR3 is TGCGCCAGCAGCGGGGACGGCAACACTGAAGCTTTCTTT. Translating gives CASSGDGNTEAFF.

The table lists this clone with a few counts. The gene calls are TRBV30 and TRBJ1-1; D may be TRBD1 (6 bases). V was shortened by 0 bases and J by 1 base, with 9 bases between the two germline ends. The CDR3 consists of 14 residues. Germline V CDR1 and CDR2: GTSNPN, SVGIG (reference sequence). The CDR3: CAWSVVQGNTEAFF. CDR3 coding DNA: TGTGCCTGGAGTGTAGTACAGGGGAACACTGAAGCTTTCTTT.

V and J are TRBV4-3 and TRBJ1-2, with a tentative D call TRBD1 (5 bases). CDR3 size: 14 residues. The germline gives CDR1 LGHNA, CDR2 YSLEER. Trimming left V 1 base short and J 8 bases short, with 14 bases between. The CDR3, as DNA: TGCGCCAGCAGCCAAGTTAAAGGGGCGCGGGGCTACACCTTC. Its protein is CASSQVKGARGYTF.

The chain employs TRBV4-3 and TRBJ2-3, with 13 bases matching TRBD2. CDR3 size: 17 residues. The germline gives CDR1 LGHNA, CDR2 YSLEER. V was clipped by 3 bases and J by 4 bases; unmatched bases: 7. CDR3 amino acids: CASSQETSGGAADTQYF. DNA of the CDR3: TGCGCCAGCAGCCAGGAAACTAGCGGGGGGGCCGCAGATACGCAGTATTTT.

This rearrangement joins TRBV2 to TRBJ2-5; TRBD1 is a possible D gene (5 bases). Germline values: CDR1 SNHLY, CDR2 FYNNEI. The CDR3 has 12 amino acids. The ends were cut back, 9 bases at V and 2 bases at J, with 10 bases in the middle. The CDR3: CASRTGQETQYF. Here the CDR3 DNA reads TGTGCCAGTCGTACAGGTCAAGAGACCCAGTACTTC.